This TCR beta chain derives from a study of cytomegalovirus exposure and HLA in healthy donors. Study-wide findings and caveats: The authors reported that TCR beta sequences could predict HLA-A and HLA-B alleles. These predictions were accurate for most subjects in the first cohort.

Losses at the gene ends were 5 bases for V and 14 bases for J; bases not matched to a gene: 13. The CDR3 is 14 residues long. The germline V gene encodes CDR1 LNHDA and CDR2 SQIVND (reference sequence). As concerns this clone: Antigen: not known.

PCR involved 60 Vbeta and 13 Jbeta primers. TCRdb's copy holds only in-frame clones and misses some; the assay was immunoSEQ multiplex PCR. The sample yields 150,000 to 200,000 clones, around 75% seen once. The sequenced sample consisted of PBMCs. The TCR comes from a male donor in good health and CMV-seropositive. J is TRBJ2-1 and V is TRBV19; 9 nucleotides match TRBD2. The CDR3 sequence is CASSLKPLAGREFF. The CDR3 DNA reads TGTGCCAGTAGTTTGAAGCCCCTAGCGGGAAGGGAGTTCTTC.